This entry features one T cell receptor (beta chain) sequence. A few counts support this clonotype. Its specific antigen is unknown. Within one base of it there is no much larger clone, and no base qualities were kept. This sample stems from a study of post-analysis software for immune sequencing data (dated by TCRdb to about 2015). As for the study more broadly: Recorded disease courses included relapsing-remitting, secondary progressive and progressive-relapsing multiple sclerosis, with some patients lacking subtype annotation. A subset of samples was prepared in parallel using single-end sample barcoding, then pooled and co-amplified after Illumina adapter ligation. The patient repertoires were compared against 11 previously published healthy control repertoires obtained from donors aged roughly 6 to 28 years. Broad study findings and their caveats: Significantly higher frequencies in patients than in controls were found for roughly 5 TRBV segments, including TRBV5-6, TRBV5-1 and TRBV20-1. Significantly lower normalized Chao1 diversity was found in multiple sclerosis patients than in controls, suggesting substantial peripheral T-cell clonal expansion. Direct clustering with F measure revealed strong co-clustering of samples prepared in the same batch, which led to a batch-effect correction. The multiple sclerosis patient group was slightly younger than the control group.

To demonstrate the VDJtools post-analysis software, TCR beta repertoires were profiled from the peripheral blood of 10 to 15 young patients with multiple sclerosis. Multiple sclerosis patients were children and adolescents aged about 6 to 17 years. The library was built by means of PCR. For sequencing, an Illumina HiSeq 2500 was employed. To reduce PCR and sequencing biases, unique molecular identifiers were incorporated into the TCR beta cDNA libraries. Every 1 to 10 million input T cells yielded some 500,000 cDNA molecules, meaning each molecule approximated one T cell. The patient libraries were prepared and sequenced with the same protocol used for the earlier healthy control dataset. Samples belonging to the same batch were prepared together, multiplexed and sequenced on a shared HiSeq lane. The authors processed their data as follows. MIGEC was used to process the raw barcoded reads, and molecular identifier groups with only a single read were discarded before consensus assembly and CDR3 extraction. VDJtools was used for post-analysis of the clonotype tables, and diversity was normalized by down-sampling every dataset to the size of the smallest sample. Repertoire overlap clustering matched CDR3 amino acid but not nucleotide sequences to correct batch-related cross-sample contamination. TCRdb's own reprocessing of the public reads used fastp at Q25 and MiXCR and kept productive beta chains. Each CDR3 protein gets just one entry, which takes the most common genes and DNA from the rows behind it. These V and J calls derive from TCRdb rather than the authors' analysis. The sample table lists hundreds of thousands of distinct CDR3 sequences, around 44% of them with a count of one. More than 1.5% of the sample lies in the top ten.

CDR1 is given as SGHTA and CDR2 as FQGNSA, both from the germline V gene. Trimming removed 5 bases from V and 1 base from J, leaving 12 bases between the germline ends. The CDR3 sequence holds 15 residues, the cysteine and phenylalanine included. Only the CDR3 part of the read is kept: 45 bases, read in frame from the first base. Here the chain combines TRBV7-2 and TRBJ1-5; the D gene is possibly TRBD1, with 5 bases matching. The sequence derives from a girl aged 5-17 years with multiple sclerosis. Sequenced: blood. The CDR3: CASSPWGESNQPQHF. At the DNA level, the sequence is TGTGCCAGCAGCCCCTGGGGGGAAAGCAATCAGCCCCAGCATTTT.